This T cell receptor beta chain was identified in a study of human T cells and chemical hapten exposure. Across the study: 2% DPC was applied to roughly 2 cm by roughly 2 cm of upper inner arm skin for sensitization. Study conclusions and caveats: Donor immune responses may differ from healthy people's, since all donors had alopecia. Significantly more large CDR3 similarity clusters were formed by expanded TCRs than by controls.

Time point meaning: pre-sensitization, week 0. Treatment noted: therapeutic diphenylcyclopropenone sensitization with weekly scalp DPC. Blood draws came first, before each patch test. The V and J ends lost 1 base and 8 bases respectively, with 5 bases between them. The CDR3 has 11 amino acids. Germline V gene lookup returns CDR1 DFQATT and CDR2 SNEGSKA (reference sequence). TCRdb used MiXCR to reprocess the RACE reads, holding one entry per CDR3 protein. The sample yields some 39,000 distinct CDR3 sequences, 7.5% to 8% seen once. This clonotype was found many times. The antigen is undetermined. The origin of this receptor is a woman between 50 and 59 years old with alopecia areata. Some clones in this sample may be carry-over from other donors' samples. This sample comprised whole blood, obtained in connection with sensitization to the hapten diphenylcyclopropenone (DPC). This sequence joins TRBV20-1 and TRBJ1-4; D possibly corresponds to TRBD1 (5 bases). Here the CDR3 DNA reads TGCAGTGCTAGAGGGGGGGAAAAACTGTTTTTT. This sequence encodes CSARGGEKLFF.